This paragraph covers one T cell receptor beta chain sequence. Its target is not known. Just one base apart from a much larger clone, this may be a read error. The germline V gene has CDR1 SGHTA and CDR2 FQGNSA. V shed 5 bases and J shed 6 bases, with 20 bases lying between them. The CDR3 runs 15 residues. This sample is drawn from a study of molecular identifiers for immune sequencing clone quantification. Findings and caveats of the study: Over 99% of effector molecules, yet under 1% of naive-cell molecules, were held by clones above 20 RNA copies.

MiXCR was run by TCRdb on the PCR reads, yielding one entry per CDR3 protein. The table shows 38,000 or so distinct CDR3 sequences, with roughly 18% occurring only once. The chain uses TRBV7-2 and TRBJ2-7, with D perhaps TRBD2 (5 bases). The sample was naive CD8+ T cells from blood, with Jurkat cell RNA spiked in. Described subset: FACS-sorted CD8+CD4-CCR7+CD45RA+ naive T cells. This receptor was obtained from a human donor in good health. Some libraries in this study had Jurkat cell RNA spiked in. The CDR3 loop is CASSPLAFQVGEQYF. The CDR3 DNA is TGTGCCAGCAGCCCCCTAGCTTTTCAGGTGGGCGAGCAGTACTTC.